One T cell receptor beta chain is described in this entry. There is no known antigen for this receptor. Base qualities are not at hand, and no much larger clone is one base apart. Focal radiation therapy combined with CTLA-4 blockade (ipilimumab) was tested in patients with chemo-refractory metastatic non-small-cell lung cancer. Library prep was done by the immunoSEQ multiplex PCR assay. As stored in TCRdb, this immuneACCESS dataset retains in-frame rearrangements with V and J assigned. A fraction of the clones does not appear; measured against another copy, unresolved V genes explain less than half of the discrepancy, and the remainder lacks a known reason. Recorded for this sample are around 72,000 clones; around four fifths of them occurred a single time. 7.1% of the sample goes to the ten largest clones. This sample was included in a study of radiotherapy plus CTLA-4 blockade in lung cancer listed by TCRdb under 2018. With respect to the entire study: Among the enrolled patients, approximately 18% had an objective response, and less than 40% reached disease control.

Overall results and qualifications from the work: After treatment with radiotherapy and ipilimumab, TCR clones that originated in tumors expanded in peripheral blood. The strongest predictors of response were reported to be early dynamic shifts in blood T cell clones along with a rise in serum interferon-beta following radiation.

V is pared back by 3 bases and J by 1 base, with 12 bases lying between the germline termini. From its cysteine to its phenylalanine, the CDR3 spans 15 amino acids. The CDR3 DNA has 45 bases and is translated from base 1. CDR1 and CDR2 were assigned from the germline V gene as KGHSH and LQKENI. The material sequenced was peripheral blood, taken from a patient treated with radiotherapy plus ipilimumab. This TCR derives from a human donor with non-small cell lung cancer who had a complete response to radiotherapy plus ipilimumab. Recombination linked TRBV18 to TRBJ1-1; the D gene cannot be resolved reliably. Here the CDR3 is given as CASSPVGWGNTEAFF. In nucleotides, the sequence is TGTGCCAGCTCACCGGTGGGGTGGGGGAACACTGAAGCTTTCTTT. The CDR3 plus the reference TRBV18 and TRBJ1-1 genes for the other parts give the full variable domain: NAGVMQNPRHLVRRRGQEARLRCSPMKGHSHVYWYRQLPEEGLKFMVYLQKENIIDESGMPKERFSAEFPKEGPSILRIQQVVRGDSAAYFCASSPVGWGNTEAFFGQGTRLTVV.